Below are 28 T cell receptor beta chains sequenced from a single sample in a study of shared clonotypes between healthy human individuals. Repertoires were generated with immunoSEQ multiplex PCR, while TCRdb's copy carries only in-frame clones and drops some. The sample carries about a million clones, roughly 80% recorded once. The sample was memory CD4+ T cells from PBMCs. Described subset: CD45RA-negative fraction. The receptors here all came from a man aged 18 to 30 in good health. Some clones in this sample may be carry-over from other donors' samples.

V and J are TRBV7-2 and TRBJ2-3, with TRBD1 matching over 12 bases. Per germline, CDR1 SGHTA and CDR2 FQGNSA. J was trimmed by 9 bases and V by 5 bases; bases with no gene match: 6. This CDR3 has 14 amino acids. The CDR3 DNA reads TGTGCCAGCAGCCTGGGACAGGGGGCTTACACGCAGTATTTT. As protein: CASSLGQGAYTQYF.

This sequence joins TRBV11-2 and TRBJ2-3, with 8 bases lining up with TRBD1. Germline V gene sequence: CDR1 SGHAT, CDR2 FQNNGV. Unmatched junction bases numbered 11, after V lost 5 bases and J lost 7 bases. The CDR3 covers 15 residues. The DNA for the CDR3 is TGTGCCAGCAGCCATCCCGGACAGGGTTCGAATACGCAGTATTTT. It yields the protein CASSHPGQGSNTQYF. The whole variable domain, filled in from reference TRBV11-2 and TRBJ2-3, reads EAGVAQSPRYKIIEKRQSVAFWCNPISGHATLYWYQQILGQGPKLLIQFQNNGVVDDSQLPKDRFSAERLKGVDSTLKIQPAKLEDSAVYLCASSHPGQGSNTQYFGPGTRLTVL.

V and J are TRBV7-9 and TRBJ1-1; D is possibly TRBD1 (6 bases). The germline V and J ends were trimmed by 5 bases and 2 bases, with 12 bases remaining between them. The CDR3 has 14 residues. Germline CDR1 SEHNR, CDR2 FQNEAQ (reference sequence). CDR3 nucleotide sequence: TGTGCCAGCAGCACCCGGGGGGCTAACACTGAAGCTTTCTTT. Protein: CASSTRGANTEAFF.

The chain links TRBV6-1 to TRBJ2-1, with D possibly matching TRBD2 (5 bases). The germline gives CDR1 MNHNS, CDR2 SASEGT. Trimming took 5 bases from V and 7 from J, leaving 18 bases between them. This CDR3 contains 15 residues. The chain's CDR3 is CASSTQTTRRNEQFF. As DNA, the CDR3 is TGTGCCAGCAGTACGCAAACCACTAGACGGAATGAGCAGTTCTTC.

Here the CDR3 reads CASTDGVNTGELFF. For the CDR3, the DNA is TGTGCCAGTACCGATGGAGTTAACACCGGGGAGCTGTTTTTT. The V call is TRBV19, the J call TRBJ2-2; D call uncertain. The V gene lost 7 bases and the J gene lost 2 bases, with 11 bases spanning the gap. Germline V CDR1 and CDR2: LNHDA, SQIVND (reference sequence). The length of the CDR3 is 14 residues.

Only a few counts were recorded for this clone. This CDR3 is also generated by other DNA sequences in the sample. The V call is TRBV5-1, the J call TRBJ1-1; D unclear. Germline V gene sequence: CDR1 SGHRS, CDR2 YFSETQ. There are 13 residues in the CDR3. V was shortened by 0 bases and J by 1 base, with 4 bases between the two germline ends. The CDR3 loop is CASSLGGNTEAFF. The CDR3 DNA is TGCGCCAGCAGCTTGGGCGGGAACACTGAAGCTTTCTTT.

This clone showed up just a few times. The chain employs TRBV6-5 and TRBJ2-7; TRBD2 matches 12 bases. V lost 6 bases and J lost 0; bases outside the gene matches: 0. The CDR3 length is 14 residues. Germline loops: CDR1 MNHEY, CDR2 SVGAGI. CDR3 sequence (DNA): TGTGCCAGCAGGACTAGCGGGAGCTCCTACGAGCAGTACTTC. Translated: CASRTSGSSYEQYF.

This clone was seen a few times. This sequence joins TRBV28 and TRBJ2-5, with 9 bases identical to TRBD1. CDR1 is MDHEN, CDR2 SYDVKM, per germline. The V segment lost 5 bases and the J segment 5 bases; nucleotides outside the gene matches: 6. The CDR3 is made up of 14 amino acids. The CDR3 coding sequence is TGTGCCAGCAGTCAAGGTGGGACAGGGGAGACCCAGTACTTC. It codes for CASSQGGTGETQYF.

Concerning this clone: A far larger clone is one nucleotide away, so this likely arose from a read error. Within the sample, other DNA sequences also encode this same CDR3. This sequence joins TRBV30 and TRBJ1-1; D ambiguous. The germline gives CDR1 GTSNPN, CDR2 SVGIG (reference sequence). The CDR3 runs 13 residues. The CDR3 region is CAWDWNMNTEAFF. CDR3 DNA: TGTGCCTGGGACTGGAACATGAACACCGAAGCTTTCTTT. Using reference TRBV30 and TRBJ1-1 for the parts outside the CDR3, the full variable domain is SQTIHQWPATLVQPVGSPLSLECTVEGTSNPNLYWYRQAAGRGLQLLFYSVGIGQISSEVPQNLSASRPQDRQFILSSKKLLLSDSGFYLCAWDWNMNTEAFFGQGTRLTVV.

The gene calls are TRBV5-1 and TRBJ2-3; D possibly corresponds to TRBD1 (5 bases). Trimming took 3 bases from V and 6 from J, leaving 14 bases between them. The length of the CDR3 is 14 residues. Germline V gives CDR1 SGHRS, CDR2 YFSETQ. CDR3: CASSWGFQPDTQYF. The DNA of the CDR3 is TGCGCCAGCAGCTGGGGCTTTCAGCCCGATACGCAGTATTTT.

The rearrangement joins TRBV29-1 to TRBJ1-2; D not certain. The V and J ends lost 1 base and 0 bases respectively, with 3 bases between them. Germline V gene sequence: CDR1 SQVTM, CDR2 ANQGSEA. The CDR3 has 12 amino acids. This chain's CDR3 is CSVEGTNYGYTF. The CDR3 bases are TGCAGCGTTGAAGGAACTAACTATGGCTACACCTTC.

This chain joins TRBV18 and TRBJ2-7; D ambiguous. Trimming pared 2 bases from V and 3 bases from J, leaving 11 bases between. Germline CDR1 reads KGHSH; CDR2 reads LQKENI. The CDR3 extends over 14 amino acids. CDR3 residues: CASSPGLSYYEQYF. CDR3 in DNA: TGTGCCAGCTCACCAGGTCTATCTTACTACGAGCAGTACTTC.

The rearrangement links TRBV7-9 to TRBJ1-2, with TRBD1 as a possible D gene (5 bases). V shed 2 bases and J shed 7 bases, with 17 bases lying between them. CDR1 and CDR2 (germline): SEHNR, FQNEAQ (reference sequence). This CDR3 has 15 residues. CDR3 residues: CASSLQGSSLGGYTF. The CDR3 bases are TGTGCCAGCAGCTTACAGGGTTCAAGCTTGGGTGGCTACACCTTC.

The genes are TRBV2 and TRBJ1-2; no clear D gene. Trimming cost V 6 bases and J 0 bases, with 8 bases left between them. The CDR3 loop spans 13 amino acids. Germline V lookup: CDR1 SNHLY, CDR2 FYNNEI. CDR3 region: CASRAGPNYGYTF. The DNA for the CDR3 is TGTGCCAGCAGAGCAGGACCTAACTATGGCTACACCTTC. The whole variable domain, remainder taken from reference TRBV2 and TRBJ1-2, is EPEVTQTPSHQVTQMGQEVILRCVPISNHLYFYWYRQILGQKVEFLVSFYNNEISEKSEIFDDQFSVERPDGSNFTLKIRSTKLEDSAMYFCASRAGPNYGYTFGSGTRLTVV.

The genes are TRBV27 and TRBJ2-7; 8 nucleotides line up with TRBD1. Germline V gene lookup returns CDR1 MNHEY and CDR2 SMNVEV (reference sequence). V lost 6 bases and J lost 3; bases outside the gene matches: 7. The CDR3 spans 14 residues. For the CDR3, the DNA is TGTGCCAGCAGACAGGACAGGGTCAGCTACGAGCAGTACTTC. The encoded protein is CASRQDRVSYEQYF.

The chain links TRBV5-6 to TRBJ1-2; D unresolved. V was pared by 2 bases and J by 8 bases, with 13 bases between. Germline CDR1 and CDR2: SGHDT and YYEEEE. CDR3 length equals 13 residues. CDR3 protein: CASSLGWGDGYTF. The DNA for the CDR3 is TGTGCCAGCAGCTTAGGGTGGGGAGACGGCTACACCTTC. The full variable domain, its missing parts supplied by reference TRBV5-6 and TRBJ1-2, is DAGVTQSPTHLIKTRGQQVTLRCSPKSGHDTVSWYQQALGQGPQFIFQYYEEEERQRGNFPDRFSGHQFPNYSSELNVNALLLGDSALYLCASSLGWGDGYTFGSGTRLTVV.

The chain couples TRBV15 to TRBJ2-5; TRBD2 is a possible D gene (6 bases). This CDR3 is built from 14 residues. Per germline, CDR1 LNHNV and CDR2 YYDKDF (reference sequence). CDR3 DNA: TGTGCTACAACCCGAGGCGGGGCGGAAGAGACCCAGTACTTC. It specifies CATTRGGAEETQYF.

This chain links TRBV11-2 with TRBJ2-1, with no clear D. Deletions cut 8 bases from V and 2 bases from J, with 4 bases between. Germline V gene lookup returns CDR1 SGHAT and CDR2 FQNNGV. The CDR3 loop spans 11 amino acids. The CDR3 coding sequence is TGTGCCAGCGGACCCTACAATGAGCAGTTCTTC. Protein sequence: CASGPYNEQFF.

This clone was picked up a small number of times. This chain connects TRBV10-3 to TRBJ1-1, with D possibly matching TRBD1 (6 bases). The CDR3 runs 15 residues. Trimming removed 2 bases at V and 1 base at J, with 11 bases between. The germline V gene encodes CDR1 ENHRY and CDR2 SYGVKD. The CDR3 DNA follows: TGTGCCATCAGTGAGGGGGGACACGAGAACACTGAAGCTTTCTTT. Translation: CAISEGGHENTEAFF.

A word on this clone: Distinct nucleotide sequences in the sample also encode this CDR3. This chain uses TRBV19 with TRBJ1-1; D unclear. CDR3 length equals 13 residues. Germline V CDR1 and CDR2: LNHDA, SQIVND (reference sequence). V dropped 3 bases and J dropped 0 bases, with 5 bases sitting between them. The CDR3 DNA reads as TGTGCCAGTAGTATCTTGATGAACACTGAAGCTTTCTTT. This gives the protein CASSILMNTEAFF.

This chain joins TRBV9 and TRBJ2-1, with a weak D call TRBD2 (6 bases). Germline CDR1 reads SGDLS; CDR2 reads YYNGEE. V lost 4 bases and J 4 bases, leaving 15 bases between the germline ends. The CDR3 has 15 amino acids. The CDR3 loop is CASSSHSGLYNEQFF. The CDR3 bases are TGTGCCAGCAGCAGCCATAGCGGACTTTACAATGAGCAGTTCTTC.

V usage is TRBV30 and J usage is TRBJ2-5; unclear D gene. The end of the DNA aligns better with TRBJ2-7, so the J call may be wrong. CDR1 is GTSNPN, CDR2 SVGIG, per germline (reference sequence). The CDR3 has 13 amino acids. CDR3 amino acids: CAWGKMEPYEQYF. CDR3 coding DNA: TGTGCCTGGGGAAAAATGGAGCCCTACGAGCAGTACTTC.

The rearrangement links TRBV4-1 to TRBJ1-3; tentative D call: TRBD1 (6 bases). V lost 0 bases to trimming and J lost 2 bases, with 11 bases between them. Germline V gene data show CDR1 as MGHRA and CDR2 as YSYEKL. The length of the CDR3 is 16 residues. The CDR3 region is CASSQEGNRAGNTIYF. The CDR3 nucleotides read TGCGCCAGCAGCCAAGAAGGGAACAGGGCTGGAAACACCATATATTTT.

This chain joins TRBV30 and TRBJ2-3, with 7 bases matching TRBD1. J gave up 5 bases and V 1 base, and 6 bases lay outside the gene matches. The V gene's germline CDR1 is GTSNPN and CDR2 SVGIG (reference sequence). The CDR3 length is 14 residues. The CDR3 loop reads CAWSGSGGEDTQYF. The CDR3 DNA sequence: TGTGCCTGGAGTGGGTCAGGGGGAGAAGATACGCAGTATTTT.

To note about this clone: This sample also contains other DNA sequences that code for the same CDR3. The chain employs TRBV29-1 and TRBJ2-3, with 13 bases lining up with TRBD2. Losses at the gene ends were 6 bases for V and 3 bases for J; bases not matched to a gene: 0. There are 13 residues in the CDR3. Germline V gene lookup returns CDR1 SQVTM and CDR2 ANQGSEA. The CDR3 sequence: CSVGLAGTDTQYF. DNA for the CDR3: TGCAGCGTGGGACTAGCGGGGACAGATACGCAGTATTTT.

This clone was detected many times. This rearrangement joins TRBV2 to TRBJ2-3; a weak D match, TRBD1 (6 bases). In germline, CDR1 is SNHLY, CDR2 FYNNEI. V lost 4 bases, J lost 1 base, and 12 bases lay in between. The CDR3 consists of 15 residues. This CDR3 reads CASSAQGGGTDTQYF. The CDR3 DNA reads as TGTGCCAGCAGTGCACAAGGGGGTGGCACAGATACGCAGTATTTT.

This sequence joins TRBV6-4 and TRBJ2-2; D is perhaps TRBD2 (6 bases). This CDR3 has 14 residues. V lost 2 bases and J lost 5, with 9 bases in between. Germline-derived CDR1 and CDR2 are MRHNA and SNTAGT. The CDR3 reads CASSDRSGTGELFF. In DNA, the CDR3 is TGTGCCAGCAGTGACCGAAGCGGGACCGGGGAGCTGTTTTTT.

CDR3 sequence (DNA): TGTGCCAGCAGCGCTGGGACTGGTTCAAGTAACATTCAGTACTTC. This gives the protein CASSAGTGSSNIQYF. The rearrangement uses TRBV9 and TRBJ2-4; D may be TRBD2 (6 bases). The CDR3 extends over 15 amino acids. V gave up 3 bases and J gave up 7 bases, with 17 bases separating them. Germline lookup yields CDR1 SGDLS and CDR2 YYNGEE.